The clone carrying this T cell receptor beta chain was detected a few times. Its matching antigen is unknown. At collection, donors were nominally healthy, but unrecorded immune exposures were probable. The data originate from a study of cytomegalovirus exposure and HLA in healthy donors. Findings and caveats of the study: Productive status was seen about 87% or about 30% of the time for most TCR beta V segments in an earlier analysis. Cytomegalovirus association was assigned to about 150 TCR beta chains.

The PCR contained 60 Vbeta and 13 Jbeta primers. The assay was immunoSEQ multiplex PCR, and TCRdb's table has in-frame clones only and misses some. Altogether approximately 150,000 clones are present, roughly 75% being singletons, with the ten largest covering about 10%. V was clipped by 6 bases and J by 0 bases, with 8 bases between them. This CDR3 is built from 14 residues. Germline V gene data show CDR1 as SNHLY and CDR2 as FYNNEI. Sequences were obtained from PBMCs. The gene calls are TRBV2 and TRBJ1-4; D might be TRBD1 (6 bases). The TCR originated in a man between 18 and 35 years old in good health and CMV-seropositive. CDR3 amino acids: CASRDSSTNEKLFF. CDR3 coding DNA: TGTGCCAGCAGGGACAGTTCAACTAATGAAAAACTGTTTTTT.